The rows below give T cell receptor beta chains drawn from one sample of a study of blood T cells in healthy people across ages. TCRdb ran MiXCR on the 5' RACE reads and lists one entry per CDR3 protein. The data contain some 320,000 distinct CDR3 sequences, 25% to 30% of them singletons. The sample consisted of blood. All receptors come from a woman aged 70-85 years in good health. Both conserved end residues are part of each CDR3. The D gene is left open where the match is weak. Where a row states a size, it is once, few, many or the class of an expanded clone; other rows omit it.

CSAIDRGQSPLHF | TGCAGTGCCATAGACAGGGGGCAATCACCCCTCCACTTT | TRBJ1-6 | TRBD1 | TRBV20-1 | few | 13
CSVSLQAATSSYEQYF | TGCAGTGTCTCGCTCCAGGCGGCAACGTCCTCCTACGAGCAGTACTTC | TRBJ2-7 | . | TRBV20-1 | few | 16
CASSLGYEQFF | TGTGCCAGCAGTTTAGGTTATGAGCAGTTCTTC | TRBJ2-1 | . | TRBV28 | many | 11
CASGWTDQETQYF | TGTGCCAGCGGCTGGACCGACCAAGAGACCCAGTACTTC | TRBJ2-5 | . | TRBV3-1 | . | 13
CASSEGASYGYTF | TGTGCCAGCAGTGAAGGAGCGAGCTATGGCTACACCTTC | TRBJ1-2 | . | TRBV2 | few | 13
CASSEGTAINYGYTF | TGTGCCAGCAGTGAAGGTACAGCGATTAACTATGGCTACACCTTC | TRBJ1-2 | . | TRBV6-1 | . | 15
CASSLRGQGNTEAFF | TGTGCCAGCAGTCTCCGGGGACAGGGGAACACTGAAGCTTTCTTT | TRBJ1-1 | TRBD1 | TRBV9 | few | 15
CAGEISGQDVVYGYTF | TGTGCCGGCGAAATATCGGGACAGGACGTTGTCTATGGCTACACCTTC | TRBJ1-2 | TRBD1 | TRBV7-9 | . | 16
CASSLWGSQGGIEQFF | TGTGCCAGCAGTTTATGGGGGAGCCAGGGGGGAATTGAGCAGTTCTTC | TRBJ2-1 | . | TRBV12-3/TRBV12-4 | . | 16
CASSDTLGQGVSETQYF | TGTGCCAGCAGTGACACCCTAGGACAGGGGGTCTCGGAGACCCAGTACTTC | TRBJ2-5 | TRBD1 | TRBV6-4 | many | 17
CASNPGGKNEQYF | TGTGCCAGCAACCCAGGGGGGAAGAACGAGCAGTACTTC | TRBJ2-7 | . | TRBV2 | . | 13
CSAYRGVSGTQYF | TGCAGTGCTTACAGGGGCGTTTCGGGTACGCAGTATTTT | TRBJ2-3 | TRBD1 | TRBV20-1 | . | 13
CASFGGTDPCEQYF | TGTGCCAGCTTTGGGGGGACAGACCCTTGCGAGCAGTACTTC | TRBJ2-7 | . | TRBV6-1 | few | 14
CASSQPPFYEQYF | TGTGCCAGCAGCCAACCTCCTTTTTACGAGCAGTACTTC | TRBJ2-7 | . | TRBV28 | . | 13
CASSLVAGKQETQYF | TGCGCCAGCAGCTTGGTGGCAGGGAAGCAAGAGACCCAGTACTTC | TRBJ2-5 | . | TRBV5-1 | many | 15
CSVGQGRDEQYF | TGCAGCGTTGGGCAGGGAAGAGACGAGCAGTACTTC | TRBJ2-7 | . | TRBV29-1 | . | 12
CASTVTSGSQETQYF | TGTGCCAGCACAGTGACTAGCGGGAGCCAAGAGACCCAGTACTTC | TRBJ2-5 | TRBD2 | TRBV5-4 | once | 15
CASGGTGNQPQHF | TGTGCCAGTGGAGGGACCGGCAATCAGCCCCAGCATTTT | TRBJ1-5 | . | TRBV19 | few | 13
CAISPGTALSNEQFF | TGTGCCATCAGCCCCGGGACAGCACTGTCCAATGAGCAGTTCTTC | TRBJ2-1 | TRBD1 | TRBV10-3 | few | 15
CASSDTSNYEQYF | TGTGCCAGCAGTGACACCTCAAACTACGAGCAGTACTTC | TRBJ2-7 | . | TRBV2 | . | 13
CASSADSNIQYF | TGTGCCAGCAGTGCCGACTCCAACATTCAGTACTTC | TRBJ2-4 | . | TRBV25-1 | . | 12
CSLIQGGVETQYF | TGCAGTCTGATACAGGGAGGGGTGGAGACCCAGTACTTC | TRBJ2-5 | . | TRBV20-1 | . | 13
CASSYSGGETEQFF | TGTGCCAGCAGTTATTCAGGGGGCGAAACGGAGCAGTTCTTC | TRBJ2-1 | TRBD1 | TRBV6-5 | many | 14
CASSPSGTGGGKLFF | TGTGCCAGCAGTCCTTCCGGGACAGGGGGCGGAAAACTGTTTTTT | TRBJ1-4 | TRBD1 | TRBV28 | few | 15